This T cell receptor beta chain was documented in a study of T cells in Graves' hyperthyroidism and ophthalmopathy (dated by TCRdb to the late 2010s). At the level of the whole study: Peripheral blood was sampled at the time of initial diagnosis, prior to any treatment. The 95 to 100 discovery patients were randomly divided into training and test sets at a 7:3 ratio. Following sampling, methimazole starting at 30 mg daily was given to hyperthyroidism patients, and high-dose intravenous methylprednisolone was given to ophthalmopathy patients. Prospective prediction of ophthalmopathy was tested in an independent validation cohort consisting of about 19 hyperthyroidism patients and around 16 patients who later progressed to ophthalmopathy. Thyroid tissue and blood T-cell repertoires from six Graves' hyperthyroidism patients were also compared in the study. TCR V-J signatures able to tell the groups apart were searched for in a discovery cohort of 100 or so patients, of whom 43 had Graves' ophthalmopathy and some 60 had stable Graves' hyperthyroidism. The paper reports TCR Vbeta CDR3 sequencing of more than 120 peripheral blood samples: around 45 ophthalmopathy, fewer than 85 hyperthyroidism and approximately 17 progressor patients.

This clonotype was seen more than once but under ten times. There is no known antigen for this receptor. A read error is possible here, since a much larger clone lies one base away. Ophthalmopathy patients had moderately to severely active disease, Clinical Activity Score of at least 3, NOSPECS grade of at least 4, and duration under 3 months. Exclusion was applied to patients with uncontrolled infections, other autoimmune diseases, pregnancy or lactation. Clinical symptoms, serum thyroxine and TRAb, thyroid ultrasound, and orbital computed tomography formed the basis for the diagnoses. PBMCs were separated from roughly 10 ml of fresh peripheral blood using Ficoll-Paque density gradient centrifugation. Total RNA was extracted with Trizol reagent, and quality was checked on an Agilent 2100 Bioanalyzer. For CDR1 and CDR2, the germline V gene lists SGHTA and FQGNSA. The CDR3, cysteine through phenylalanine, is 12 amino acids long. Just CDR3 DNA is preserved here, 36 bases in frame from base 1. Trimming removed 8 bases from V and 3 bases from J, leaving 11 bases between the germline ends.

TCR beta CDR3 regions were amplified from RNA transcripts. For the first round of RT-PCR on the TCR CDR3, the HTBI primer set was used together with the Qiagen OneStep RT-PCR kit. The libraries were constructed in a second round of multiplex PCR and then size-selected and purified. Paired-end sequencing of the libraries was performed with 100 bp reads on an Illumina HiSeq2000. The paper's data handling went like this. Raw data were processed with SOAPnuke, discarding reads with adapters, uncalled bases, mean Phred below 15, or no exact constant-primer or identifier match. High-quality paired reads were merged with COPE v1.2.5, and unique nucleotide sequences were defined as clonotypes. MiTCR v1.1 was used to align the clonotypes against IMGT TRBV, TRBD and TRBJ reference segments. The analysis was restricted to V-J combinations with a frequency above 0.0001, which together covered 99% to 99.2% of the repertoires. The TCS score was defined as F50 (clonal expansion) divided by E x V (chaos), with BLOSUM62-based TCRdist calculated between CDR3 peptides within each V-J. Welch's t-statistics and random forest reduced fewer than 550 V-J features to about 13, which were used in a naive Bayes classifier (R e1071). TCRdb passed the public sequencing reads through fastp at Q25 and MiXCR, retaining productive beta sequences. Rows with a matching CDR3 protein are joined into one entry that keeps the most common DNA and genes. These V and J calls originate from TCRdb's pipeline instead of the authors' own analysis. For this sample there are around 600,000 distinct CDR3 sequences; approximately 14% appear just once. The ten largest clones represent around an eighth of the sample.

Results and caveats for the whole study, not just this receptor: Most expanded thyroid clonotypes (frequency above 0.001) were also detected in blood, suggesting blood repertoires may reflect thyroid immune responses. In cross-validation, a model built on a 13 V-J signature told ophthalmopathy apart from stable hyperthyroidism with over 85% sensitivity and roughly 82% specificity, and in testing the same model reached 80%/75%. No statistical method was used to fix the sample size in advance, and group allocation was not hidden from the investigators. In validation, the model predicted progression to ophthalmopathy with over 65% sensitivity and about 73% specificity, a median of 6.5 months before onset.

The V and J segments used are TRBV7-2 and TRBJ2-7; the D gene cannot be named for sure. The sequence was obtained from a woman between 50 and 59 years old with Graves' ophthalmopathy. The sample taken for sequencing was blood. The CDR3 amino acid sequence is: CASGSDHYEQYF. The DNA sequence is given as TGTGCCAGCGGCTCCGACCACTACGAGCAGTACTTC.